One T cell receptor beta chain is described in this entry. The target antigen is unknown. A second PCR, run for roughly 7 to 11 cycles, used a sample-barcoded 5' primer plus a J-beta primer mix. TCRdb re-analysed the 5' RACE reads in MiXCR, keeping a single row per CDR3 protein. The table shows approximately 700,000 distinct CDR3 sequences, with about 34% occurring only once. The data derive from a study of blood T cells in healthy people across ages. Study findings and constraints: Higher diversity, along with more naive CD4+ cells, distinguished long-lived donors from aged donors.

The receptor comes from an elderly woman in good health. The sequenced material came from blood.

As DNA, the CDR3 is TGTGCCAGCAGCCCCGGACTAGCGGGGGGGCAAGGTGAGCAGTTCTTC. As protein: CASSPGLAGGQGEQFF. The chain recombines TRBV7-8 with TRBJ2-1, with 15 bases that match TRBD2. The germline CDR1 and CDR2 sequences are SGHVS and FQNEAQ. V was pared by 5 bases and J by 9 bases, with 8 bases of the junction left unmatched. The CDR3 is made up of 16 amino acids.